The clone carrying this TCR beta chain has at least ten counts. No antigen is known for it. Researchers used 5'RACE with constant-segment primers to make TCR alpha and TCR beta cDNA libraries that carry sample barcodes and UMIs. TCRdb processed the 5' RACE reads anew with MiXCR; each CDR3 protein has one entry. The sample includes about 320,000 distinct CDR3 sequences, 13% to 15% of them seen just once. Unmatched junction bases numbered 14, after V lost 4 bases and J lost 7 bases. This CDR3 contains 16 residues. Per germline, CDR1 SGHRS and CDR2 YFSETQ. These data come from a study of T-cell memory formation after mild COVID-19. Overall study results and limits: CD4+ contracting clones lay mainly in CM and EM, CD8+ ones in EMRA. Some clones that responded turned up in pre-infection memory, which suggests that cross-reactive memory joined in.

The receptor's source is a young man who had mild COVID-19 (a few samples of this study predate the infection). Cell type and time point are not known. The chain uses TRBV5-1 and TRBJ2-1; TRBD1 matches 7 bases. Sequenced: PBMCs or a T cell subset sorted from them (not recorded which). CDR3 DNA sequence: TGCGCCAGCAGCCCAACCCAAGACAGGGTAGGGAATGAGCAGTTCTTC. Its protein product is CASSPTQDRVGNEQFF.